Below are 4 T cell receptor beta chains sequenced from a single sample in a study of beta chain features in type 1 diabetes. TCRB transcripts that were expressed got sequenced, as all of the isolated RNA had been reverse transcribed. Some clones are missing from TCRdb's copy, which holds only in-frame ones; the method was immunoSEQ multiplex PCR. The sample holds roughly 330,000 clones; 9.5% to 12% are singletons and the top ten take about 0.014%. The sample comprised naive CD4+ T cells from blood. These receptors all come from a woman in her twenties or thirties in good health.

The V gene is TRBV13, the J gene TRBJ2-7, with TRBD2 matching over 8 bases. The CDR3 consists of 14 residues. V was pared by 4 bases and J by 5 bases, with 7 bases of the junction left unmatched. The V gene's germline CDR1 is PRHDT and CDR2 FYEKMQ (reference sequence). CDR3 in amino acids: CASSSPGGIHEQYF. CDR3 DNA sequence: TGTGCCAGCAGCTCGCCGGGGGGGATCCACGAGCAGTACTTC.

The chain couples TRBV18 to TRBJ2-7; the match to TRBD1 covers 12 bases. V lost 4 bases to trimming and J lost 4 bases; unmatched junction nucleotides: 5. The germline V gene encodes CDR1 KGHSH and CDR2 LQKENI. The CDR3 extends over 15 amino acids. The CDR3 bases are TGTGCCAGCTCACAGGGACAGGGGGCTGAATACGAGCAGTACTTC. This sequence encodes CASSQGQGAEYEQYF.

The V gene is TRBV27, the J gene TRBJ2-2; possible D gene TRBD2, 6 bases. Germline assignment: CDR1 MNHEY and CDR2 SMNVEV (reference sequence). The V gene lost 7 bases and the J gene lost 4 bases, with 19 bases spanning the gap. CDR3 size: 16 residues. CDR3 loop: CASTPGRGRSTGELFF. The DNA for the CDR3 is TGTGCCAGCACCCCTGGACGGGGGAGGAGCACCGGGGAGCTGTTTTTT.

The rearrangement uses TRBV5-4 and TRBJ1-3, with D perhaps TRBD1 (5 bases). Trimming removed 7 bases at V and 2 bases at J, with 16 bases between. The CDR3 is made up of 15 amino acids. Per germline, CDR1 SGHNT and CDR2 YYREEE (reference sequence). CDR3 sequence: CASSREGKTGNTIYF. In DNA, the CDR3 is TGTGCCAGCTCCAGGGAGGGAAAAACTGGAAACACCATATATTTT.